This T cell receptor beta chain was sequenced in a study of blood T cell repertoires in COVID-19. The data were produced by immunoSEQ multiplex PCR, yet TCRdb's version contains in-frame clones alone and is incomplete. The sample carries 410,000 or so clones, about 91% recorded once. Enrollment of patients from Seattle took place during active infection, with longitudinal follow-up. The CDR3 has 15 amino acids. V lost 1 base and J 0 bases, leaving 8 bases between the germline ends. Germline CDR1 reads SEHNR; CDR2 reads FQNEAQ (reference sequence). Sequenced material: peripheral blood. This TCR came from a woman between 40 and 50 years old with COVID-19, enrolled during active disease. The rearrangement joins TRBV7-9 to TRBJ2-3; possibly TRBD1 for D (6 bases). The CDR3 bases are TGTGCCAGCAGCTTAGAGGGACACAGCACAGATACGCAGTATTTT. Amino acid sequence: CASSLEGHSTDTQYF.